The clone carrying this T cell receptor beta chain was seen more than once but under ten times. CDR3 length: 14 residues. The V gene's germline CDR1 is MDHEN and CDR2 SYDVKM. The V end lost 3 bases, the J end lost 5 bases, and 13 bases lay between the germline ends. This sample is part of a study of naive and memory T cell subsets. An equimolar mix of two oligonucleotides served as the beta constant-region primer for TRBC1 and TRBC2. Ligated cDNA was amplified by four rounds of PCR with nested alpha and beta constant-region primers and SP2. Ligation attached a single-stranded oligonucleotide with a 12-nucleotide UMI and the SP2 primer to the cDNA 3' end. TCRdb ran MiXCR on the UMI-ligation and nested PCR reads and lists one entry per CDR3 protein. The sample gives 85,000 or so distinct CDR3 sequences, 8% to 9.5% of which show up once; about 1.3% is in the top ten.

This chain joins TRBV28 and TRBJ1-2; the D is unclear. The receptor was isolated from a human donor in good health. Specimen: naive CD8+ T cells from blood. The CDR3 here is CASSFSGLLYGYTF. CDR3 bases: TGTGCCAGCAGTTTTTCTGGACTGCTGTATGGCTACACCTTC.